This record concerns one TCR beta chain sequence. This specimen comes from a study of control samples from healthy donors and cancer patients. Only in-frame clones appear in the TCRdb table, and some are missing; sequencing was by immunoSEQ multiplex PCR. The sample has some 150,000 clones; roughly 94% are singletons. This CDR3 is 13 amino acids long. V lost 2 bases, J lost 5 bases, and 9 bases lay in between. The germline V gene has CDR1 KGHSH and CDR2 LQKENI. The genes are TRBV18 and TRBJ2-5; TRBD2 is a possible D gene (5 bases). This sequence was found in a man between 60 and 75 years old with colorectal cancer. Input material: PBMCs. The CDR3 DNA is TGTGCCAGCTCACCAGGGGTAGCGGAGACCCAGTACTTC. Amino acid sequence: CASSPGVAETQYF.